Following are 11 T cell receptor beta chains from one sample sequenced in a study of monozygotic twins with inflammatory bowel disease. TCRdb re-called the 5' RACE reads; every CDR3 protein appears as one record, without DNA. The sample totals a few hundred thousand distinct CDR3 sequences. The sample taken for sequencing was blood. All receptors come from a human donor with ulcerative colitis or Crohn's disease, or a healthy co-twin of an affected twin (not recorded which).

The genes are TRBV2 and TRBJ2-2. Germline CDR1 SNHLY, CDR2 FYNNEI. This CDR3 is built from 13 residues. The CDR3 region is CASSEAQAGELFF.

V usage is TRBV24-1 and J usage is TRBJ2-3; the D gene TCRdb calls, TRBD2, cannot be checked with no DNA. Per germline, CDR1 KGHDR and CDR2 SFDVKD. The CDR3 is 18 residues long. CDR3 sequence: CATSDPVMTSGEAGTQYF.

The gene calls are TRBV6-4 and TRBJ1-1; the TRBD1 assignment by TCRdb is unverifiable without DNA. This CDR3 comprises 19 residues. The germline V gene encodes CDR1 MRHNA and CDR2 SNTAGT. Here the CDR3 reads CATRAPVGQLETPNTEAFF.

The chain carries TRBV5-1 and TRBJ1-1. Germline CDR1 and CDR2: SGHRS and YFSETQ. CDR3 length equals 16 residues. The CDR3 loop reads CASSLAAGYVNTEAFF.

V is TRBV7-3 and J is TRBJ2-2. The germline V gene encodes CDR1 SGHTA and CDR2 FQGTGA. CDR3 length: 14 amino acids. The CDR3 loop reads CASTRRDLAGELFF.

The V and J genes are TRBV15 and TRBJ2-7. Per the germline V gene, CDR1 is LNHNV and CDR2 is YYDKDF (reference sequence). This CDR3 is 12 amino acids long. CDR3 residues: CATSRAVGEQYF.

This sequence joins TRBV12-3 or TRBV12-4 and TRBJ2-7; there is no DNA to check the TCRdb D call of TRBD1. This CDR3 spans 15 amino acids. This chain's CDR3 is CASSLFGTGFHEQYF.

This chain connects TRBV5-8 to TRBJ2-2; TCRdb's D call of TRBD1 is untestable without DNA. The CDR3 covers 16 residues. Germline CDR1 is SGHTS and CDR2 is YDEGEE. The CDR3: CASSRTDRTLDGELFF.

The rearrangement links TRBV20-1 to TRBJ2-7; absent DNA, TCRdb's TRBD2 call cannot be checked. The germline CDR1 and CDR2 sequences are DFQATT and SNEGSKA (reference sequence). CDR3 length: 15 amino acids. CDR3 sequence: CSALGRGRGEQKQYF.

The chain couples TRBV15 to TRBJ2-7; the TCRdb call, TRBD1, lacks DNA for checking. This CDR3 is 16 amino acids long. CDR1 is LNHNV and CDR2 is YYDKDF in the germline V gene (reference sequence). The CDR3 here is CATSSDSGTVSYEQYF.

The rearrangement links TRBV20-1 to TRBJ2-2. The CDR3 length is 12 residues. In germline, CDR1 is DFQATT, CDR2 SNEGSKA (reference sequence). The CDR3 here is CSARSGVEELFF.